The 11 T cell receptor beta chains below come from one sample, sequenced in a study of lymphopenia after photon versus proton radiotherapy. The assay was immunoSEQ multiplex PCR, and TCRdb's table has in-frame clones only and misses some. The repertoire includes 37,000 or so clones, about 85% of them detected once, and approximately 2.9% sits in the top ten. Sequencing was performed on peripheral blood, taken from a patient treated with photon-based radiotherapy. These receptors all stem from a man aged 50-59 years with gastric cancer.

The V gene is TRBV30, the J gene TRBJ2-7; 9 bases fit TRBD1. J gave up 7 bases and V 2 bases, and 9 bases lay outside the gene matches. This CDR3 is built from 14 residues. Per the germline V gene, CDR1 is GTSNPN and CDR2 is SVGIG (reference sequence). The CDR3 sequence is CAWSPWTGVGEQYF. In DNA, the CDR3 is TGTGCCTGGAGTCCTTGGACAGGGGTTGGAGAGCAGTACTTC.

Only one count was recorded for this clone. The genes are TRBV28 and TRBJ1-2; 8 bases are shared with TRBD1. The ends lost 7 bases at V and 4 bases at J; junction bases unmatched: 2. This CDR3 region has 12 residues. Looked up from germline, CDR1 is MDHEN and CDR2 is SYDVKM. The CDR3 protein is CASNGQGYGYTF. The CDR3 DNA follows: TGTGCCAGCAATGGACAGGGCTATGGCTACACCTTC.

This clone has a single count. The V call is TRBV5-1, the J call TRBJ2-7, with TRBD2 matching 8 bases. V gave up 2 bases and J gave up 3 bases; unmatched junction bases: 4. The CDR3 sequence is 14 residues long. Germline CDR1 SGHRS, CDR2 YFSETQ. CDR3 coding DNA: TGCGCCAGCAGCTTAGGGAGCGGGAGCTACGAGCAGTACTTC. It codes for CASSLGSGSYEQYF. The full variable domain, its missing parts supplied by reference TRBV5-1 and TRBJ2-7, is KAGVTQTPRYLIKTRGQQVTLSCSPISGHRSVSWYQQTPGQGLQFLFEYFSETQRNKGNFPGRFSGRQFSNSRSEMNVSTLELGDSALYLCASSLGSGSYEQYFGPGTRLTVT.

The gene calls are TRBV28 and TRBJ1-4, with unresolved D. Trimming took off 6 bases at V and 8 bases at J, with 10 bases between the two ends. The CDR3 is 12 amino acids. CDR1 is MDHEN and CDR2 is SYDVKM in the germline V gene. Here the CDR3 reads CASSQVGEKLFF. The CDR3, as DNA: TGTGCCAGCAGCCAAGTGGGAGAAAAACTGTTTTTT.

The rearrangement uses TRBV27 and TRBJ2-3, with TRBD2 as a possible D gene (5 bases). Germline assignment: CDR1 MNHEY and CDR2 SMNVEV (reference sequence). Trimming stripped 6 bases from V and 1 base from J, with 11 bases between. The CDR3 contains 14 residues. The CDR3 region has the DNA TGTGCCAGCAGGTCCTATAGCGGCACAGATACGCAGTATTTT. Translated, it gives CASRSYSGTDTQYF.

The chain uses TRBV11-2 and TRBJ2-7; the match to TRBD2 covers 7 bases. The CDR3 runs to 18 residues. The germline V gene encodes CDR1 SGHAT and CDR2 FQNNGV. The V gene end was trimmed by 6 bases and the J gene end by 2 bases; junction bases not matched to a gene: 19. The CDR3 nucleotides are TGTGCCAGCAGAAAAGGAAGGTTGGGCGGGAGAGGTCCCTACGAGCAGTACTTC. Translating gives CASRKGRLGGRGPYEQYF.

The V call is TRBV6-6, the J call TRBJ1-5; no definite D call. The ends were cut back, 1 base at V and 3 bases at J, with 4 bases in the middle. This CDR3 region has 13 residues. Per germline, CDR1 MNHNY and CDR2 SVGAGI (reference sequence). The CDR3: CASSYLHNQPQHF. The CDR3 DNA follows: TGTGCCAGCAGTTACTTACACAATCAGCCCCAGCATTTT.

This clone was seen only a few times. The chain links TRBV18 to TRBJ1-1, with 9 nucleotides matching TRBD1. The CDR3 length is 16 residues. V was pared by 3 bases and J by 1 base, with 6 bases of the junction left unmatched. CDR1 KGHSH and CDR2 LQKENI come from the germline V gene. CDR3 sequence reads: CASSPRGDRENTEAFF. CDR3 DNA: TGTGCCAGCTCACCTCGGGGGGACAGGGAGAACACTGAAGCTTTCTTT.

The chain is built from TRBV7-9 and TRBJ2-1; 12 bases are shared with TRBD2. The V gene end was trimmed by 4 bases and the J gene end by 5 bases; junction bases not matched to a gene: 3. This CDR3 comprises 15 residues. CDR1 is SEHNR and CDR2 is FQNEAQ in the germline V gene (reference sequence). The CDR3 region is CASSSSGRAHNEQFF. DNA of the CDR3: TGTGCCAGCAGCTCTAGCGGGAGGGCTCACAATGAGCAGTTCTTC.

The chain recombines TRBV5-1 with TRBJ2-7; TRBD1 aligns across 10 bases. The CDR3 sequence is 14 residues long. Germline V CDR1 and CDR2: SGHRS, YFSETQ. V dropped 4 bases and J dropped 5; count of bases not matched to a gene: 6. As DNA, the CDR3 is TGCGCCAGCAGCCCAGGGACAGGGGACCACGAGCAGTACTTC. It encodes CASSPGTGDHEQYF.

The gene calls are TRBV6-5 and TRBJ1-2; a weak D match, TRBD1 (5 bases). Germline values: CDR1 MNHEY, CDR2 SVGAGI. The CDR3 runs to 14 residues. Trimming left V 8 bases short and J 3 bases short, with 16 bases between. The CDR3, as DNA: TGTGCCAGCGGTGACAGCCGAAGCGACTATGGCTACACCTTC. As protein: CASGDSRSDYGYTF.